This TCR beta chain was observed in a study of shared clonotypes between healthy human individuals. At the level of the study: A couple of women and three men aged 18 to 49 made up the donors.

The method was immunoSEQ multiplex PCR; TCRdb's version includes in-frame clones alone and lacks a portion of them. The data contain about 690,000 clones, around 91% of them seen just once; the ten biggest clones take up 34%. Points on this clone: The target antigen is unknown.

Overall study results and limits: Generation of non-shared clonotypes was less probable than generation of clonotypes shared by all four donors. In general, naive subsets displayed greater estimated richness than memory subsets did.

Recent acute infections and vaccinations were absent in the healthy HIV-negative adult donors. CDR1 MRHNA and CDR2 SNTAGT come from the germline V gene. The CDR3 is made up of 14 amino acids. The J segment lost 3 bases and the V segment lost 6 bases, leaving 3 bases of the junction unmatched. The source of this sequence is a man aged 18-30 years in good health. Some clones in this sample may be carry-over from other donors' samples. The rearrangement uses TRBV6-4 and TRBJ2-2; 8 bases fit TRBD2. The sequenced sample was memory CD8+ T cells from PBMCs. Subset meaning: CD45RO+ cells pooled with CCR7-negative TemRA cells. The CDR3 coding sequence is TGTGCCAGCAGGACGGGAGGGCACACCGGGGAGCTGTTTTTT. Protein product: CASRTGGHTGELFF.